Below are 25 T cell receptor beta chains sequenced from a single sample in a study of cytotoxic CD8 clonotypes in ibrutinib-treated CLL. Assay used: immunoSEQ multiplex PCR; TCRdb lists only in-frame clones, some missing. The sample includes more than 25,000 clones, approximately 80% of them seen just once. The sample here was PBMCs, taken after 36 months of ibrutinib treatment. Source of these receptors: a human donor with chronic lymphocytic leukemia.

The chain uses TRBV6-1 and TRBJ1-1, with D possibly TRBD1 on 5 matching bases. The V and J ends lost 6 bases and 6 bases respectively, with 11 bases between them. This CDR3 region has 12 residues. CDR1 is MNHNS, CDR2 SASEGT, per germline. For the CDR3, the DNA is TGTGCCAGCAGCAGGGTCTGGGCTGAAGCTTTCTTT. Translation gives CASSRVWAEAFF.

The rearrangement uses TRBV4-3 and TRBJ1-2, with D perhaps TRBD1 (5 bases). This CDR3 is built from 14 residues. V was cut by 3 bases and J by 8 bases, with 16 bases left in between. Germline V gene sequence: CDR1 LGHNA, CDR2 YSLEER. CDR3 in DNA: TGCGCCAGCAGCCAGGCTGTTAGGCAGGGAGGCTACACCTTC. It is translated as CASSQAVRQGGYTF.

J is TRBJ1-6 and V is TRBV4-3; no clear D. The CDR3 sequence is 16 residues long. Looked up from germline, CDR1 is LGHNA and CDR2 is YSLEER. The V end lost 3 bases, the J end lost 4 bases, and 13 bases lay between the germline ends. Here the CDR3 DNA reads TGCGCCAGCAGCCAGCGCCGCGATTTTTATAATTCACCCCTCCACTTT. Translated: CASSQRRDFYNSPLHF.

The genes are TRBV4-3 and TRBJ2-4, with a tentative D call TRBD2 (5 bases). The CDR3 is 13 amino acids. V lost 0 bases, J lost 7 bases, and 7 bases lay in between. Germline CDR1 is LGHNA and CDR2 is YSLEER. The CDR3: CASSQDRGNIQYF. CDR3 nucleotide sequence: TGCGCCAGCAGCCAAGATCGAGGGAACATTCAGTACTTC.

The chain couples TRBV28 to TRBJ2-5, with 9 bases fitting TRBD2. The germline gives CDR1 MDHEN, CDR2 SYDVKM. CDR3 length equals 15 residues. V lost 3 bases to trimming and J lost 4 bases; unmatched junction nucleotides: 6. Here the CDR3 reads CASSFPVAGVETQYF. CDR3 bases: TGTGCCAGCAGTTTCCCGGTAGCGGGGGTAGAGACCCAGTACTTC.

This clone was recorded once. This sequence joins TRBV19 and TRBJ2-7; TRBD2 is a possible D gene (6 bases). V was pared by 4 bases and J by 7 bases, with 17 bases between. This CDR3 has 14 amino acids. Looked up from germline, CDR1 is LNHDA and CDR2 is SQIVND (reference sequence). The CDR3 DNA reads as TGTGCCAGTAGTACCGGGACTCCAGGAGGAGAGCAGTACTTC. This codes for CASSTGTPGGEQYF. Full variable domain (outside the CDR3, taken from reference TRBV19 and TRBJ2-7): DGGITQSPKYLFRKEGQNVTLSCEQNLNHDAMYWYRQDPGQGLRLIYYSQIVNDFQKGDIAEGYSVSREKKESFPLTVTSAQKNPTAFYLCASSTGTPGGEQYFGPGTRLTVT.

The chain is built from TRBV13 and TRBJ2-3; D unclear. Trimming cost V 3 bases and J 4 bases, with 8 bases left between them. This CDR3 is built from 13 residues. The germline CDR1 and CDR2 sequences are PRHDT and FYEKMQ (reference sequence). CDR3 residues: CASSFDLADTQYF. CDR3 sequence (DNA): TGTGCCAGCAGCTTCGACCTCGCAGATACGCAGTATTTT.

The chain recombines TRBV29-1 with TRBJ2-2; D unresolved. This CDR3 has 14 amino acids. From germline, CDR1 is SQVTM and CDR2 ANQGSEA. The germline V and J ends were trimmed by 5 bases and 4 bases, with 14 bases remaining between them. The CDR3 protein is CSVLPAHGTGELFF. In nucleotides, the CDR3 is TGCAGCGTTCTACCGGCCCACGGCACCGGGGAGCTGTTTTTT.

This clone was seen a single time. The chain carries TRBV19 and TRBJ1-2; the match to TRBD1 covers 7 bases. V dropped 4 bases and J dropped 2; count of bases not matched to a gene: 4. The CDR3 length is 14 residues. Germline values: CDR1 LNHDA, CDR2 SQIVND (reference sequence). CDR3 sequence reads: CASSNPGQNYGYTF. CDR3 DNA sequence: TGTGCCAGTAGTAACCCGGGACAGAACTATGGCTACACCTTC.

The rearrangement joins TRBV7-9 to TRBJ2-1; D is possibly TRBD2 (6 bases). Deletions cut 1 base from V and 4 bases from J, with 11 bases between. The CDR3 extends over 15 amino acids. CDR1 and CDR2 (germline): SEHNR, FQNEAQ (reference sequence). The CDR3 nucleotides read TGTGCCAGCAGCTTAGAGGAGACTAGGTACAATGAGCAGTTCTTC. Encoded protein: CASSLEETRYNEQFF.

The chain has TRBV7-8 and TRBJ2-2; D remains unclear. Germline-derived CDR1 and CDR2 are SGHVS and FQNEAQ. This CDR3 has 16 amino acids. Between the trimmed V and J ends, which lost 4 bases and 5 bases, there was a span of 17 bases. This CDR3 is CASSSPGPATTGELFF. DNA of the CDR3: TGTGCCAGCAGCTCTCCCGGGCCAGCGACTACCGGGGAGCTGTTTTTT. Filled out from reference TRBV7-8 and TRBJ2-2, the complete variable domain reads GAGVSQSPRYKVAKRGQDVALRCDPISGHVSLFWYQQALGQGPEFLTYFQNEAQLDKSGLPSDRFFAERPEGSVSTLKIQRTQQEDSAVYLCASSSPGPATTGELFFGEGSRLTVL.

The chain recombines TRBV5-1 with TRBJ1-1; D unresolved. This CDR3 comprises 13 residues. V gave up 1 base and J gave up 4 bases, with 8 bases separating them. Looked up from germline, CDR1 is SGHRS and CDR2 is YFSETQ. This CDR3 is CASSLRQSTEAFF. DNA of the CDR3: TGCGCCAGCAGCTTGAGGCAGAGCACTGAAGCTTTCTTT.

The chain combines TRBV19 with TRBJ2-7, with a possible D match to TRBD1 (6 bases). Germline V CDR1 and CDR2: LNHDA, SQIVND (reference sequence). This CDR3 is built from 14 residues. Deletions cut 6 bases from V and 2 bases from J, with 14 bases between. CDR3 amino acids: CASRGIAGAYEQYF. As DNA, the CDR3 is TGTGCCAGTAGGGGGATTGCAGGGGCCTACGAGCAGTACTTC.

This clone was found a few times. The rearrangement joins TRBV4-3 to TRBJ2-2; D unresolved. V lost 1 base, J lost 3 bases, and 15 bases lay in between. Germline V gives CDR1 LGHNA, CDR2 YSLEER. The CDR3 consists of 17 residues. CDR3: CASSQAGQVDDTGELFF. For the CDR3, the DNA is TGCGCCAGCAGCCAAGCCGGCCAGGTAGACGACACCGGGGAGCTGTTTTTT.

The V call is TRBV5-1, the J call TRBJ1-1, with unresolved D. The CDR3 is made up of 15 amino acids. Trimming removed 0 bases from V and 4 bases from J, with 13 bases in between. Germline CDR1 is SGHRS and CDR2 is YFSETQ. CDR3 DNA: TGCGCCAGCAGCTTGGAAGCCGGCCTGGGCACTGAAGCTTTCTTT. Its translation: CASSLEAGLGTEAFF.

The chain couples TRBV27 to TRBJ2-6, with a tentative D call TRBD1 (6 bases). V was shortened by 4 bases and J by 0 bases, with 16 bases between the two germline ends. Germline V lookup: CDR1 MNHEY, CDR2 SMNVEV (reference sequence). The CDR3 spans 18 residues. CDR3 coding DNA: TGTGCCAGCAGTTCCCCGGCAGGGGTGGGCTCTGGGGCCAACGTCCTGACTTTC. Protein: CASSSPAGVGSGANVLTF.

The chain joins TRBV7-9 to TRBJ2-3; 10 bases map to TRBD1. Germline CDR1 reads SEHNR; CDR2 reads FQNEAQ (reference sequence). With V trimmed by 8 bases and J by 5 bases, 16 bases remained unmatched. The CDR3 totals 17 residues. This CDR3 is CASYEPIGTGAQDTQYF. The CDR3 coding sequence is TGTGCCAGCTACGAACCAATCGGGACAGGGGCCCAAGATACGCAGTATTTT.

The J gene is TRBJ2-5, the V gene TRBV14; 12 positions match TRBD2. Per the germline V gene, CDR1 is SGHDN and CDR2 is FVKESK. V shed 4 bases, J shed 2 bases, and the junction held 2 bases outside the gene matches. The CDR3 extends over 15 amino acids. The CDR3 nucleotides read TGTGCCAGCAGCCGGGGGACTAGCGGGCAAGAGACCCAGTACTTC. Its protein product is CASSRGTSGQETQYF.

The chain has TRBV5-4 and TRBJ1-1; D remains ambiguous. Germline V gene data show CDR1 as SGHNT and CDR2 as YYREEE (reference sequence). The CDR3 is 13 residues long. Trimming stripped 0 bases from V and 0 bases from J, with 3 bases between. In DNA, the CDR3 is TGTGCCAGCAGCTTGGCCTTGAACACTGAAGCTTTCTTT. Translated: CASSLALNTEAFF.

Only one count was recorded for this clone. This chain links TRBV13 with TRBJ2-3; D is possibly TRBD2 (7 bases). The CDR3 runs 18 residues. Germline CDR1 PRHDT, CDR2 FYEKMQ (reference sequence). Between the trimmed V and J ends, which lost 2 bases and 0 bases, there was a span of 18 bases. In DNA, the CDR3 is TGTGCCAGCAGCTTAAAGTGGGGGCGGGGAGGGAGCACAGATACGCAGTATTTT. As protein: CASSLKWGRGGSTDTQYF.

This sequence joins TRBV27 and TRBJ1-5, with D maybe TRBD1 (6 bases). V shed 3 bases and J shed 6 bases, with 15 bases lying between them. Germline V lookup: CDR1 MNHEY, CDR2 SMNVEV (reference sequence). The CDR3 length is 15 residues. As DNA, the CDR3 is TGTGCCAGCAGTTTTGGGGGGCTAGGCTTTCAGCCCCAGCATTTT. It encodes CASSFGGLGFQPQHF.

This clone came up a few times. J is TRBJ1-1 and V is TRBV4-1; no clear D gene. The CDR3 has 15 residues. The germline V and J ends were trimmed by 1 base and 2 bases, with 11 bases remaining between them. Looked up from germline, CDR1 is MGHRA and CDR2 is YSYEKL. In nucleotides, the CDR3 is TGCGCCAGCAGCCAAGGGGGAGGGTTAAACACTGAAGCTTTCTTT. Translation gives CASSQGGGLNTEAFF.

The chain recombines TRBV18 with TRBJ2-7, with D perhaps being TRBD1 or TRBD2 (5 bases each). CDR1 and CDR2 (germline): KGHSH, LQKENI. Trimming took off 3 bases at V and 6 bases at J, with 15 bases between the two ends. This CDR3 comprises 14 residues. The CDR3 DNA sequence: TGTGCCAGCTCACCGTCTTATACTGGGACCGAGCAGTACTTC. It specifies CASSPSYTGTEQYF.

The rearrangement links TRBV7-6 to TRBJ1-1; 7 bases are a match to TRBD1. The ends lost 5 bases at V and 5 bases at J; junction bases unmatched: 5. Per the germline V gene, CDR1 is SGHVS and CDR2 is FNYEAQ. The CDR3 contains 13 residues. The DNA for the CDR3 is TGTGCCAGCAGCCAACAGGGGAATACTGAAGCTTTCTTT. This codes for CASSQQGNTEAFF.

V is TRBV7-9 and J is TRBJ2-1, with unresolved D. This CDR3 region has 13 residues. The V gene's germline CDR1 is SEHNR and CDR2 FQNEAQ (reference sequence). Trimming stripped 9 bases from V and 0 bases from J, with 9 bases between. DNA for the CDR3: TGTGCCAGTTACCGAAGCTCCTACAATGAGCAGTTCTTC. Translating gives CASYRSSYNEQFF.